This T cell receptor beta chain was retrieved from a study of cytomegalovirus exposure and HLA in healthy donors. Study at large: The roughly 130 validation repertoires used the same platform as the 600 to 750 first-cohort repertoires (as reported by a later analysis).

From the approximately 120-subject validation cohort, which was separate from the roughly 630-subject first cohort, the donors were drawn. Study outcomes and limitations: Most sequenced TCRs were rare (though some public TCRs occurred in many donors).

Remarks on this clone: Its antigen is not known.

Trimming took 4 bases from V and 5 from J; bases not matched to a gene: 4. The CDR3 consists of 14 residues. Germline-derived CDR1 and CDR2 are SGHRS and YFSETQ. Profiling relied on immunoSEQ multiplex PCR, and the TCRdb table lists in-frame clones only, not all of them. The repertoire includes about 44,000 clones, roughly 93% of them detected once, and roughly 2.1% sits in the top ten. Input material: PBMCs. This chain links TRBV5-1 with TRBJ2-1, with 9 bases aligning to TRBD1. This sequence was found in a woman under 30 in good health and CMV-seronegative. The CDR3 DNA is TGCGCCAGCAGCGAAAGGACAGGGGACAATGAGCAGTTCTTC. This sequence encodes CASSERTGDNEQFF.